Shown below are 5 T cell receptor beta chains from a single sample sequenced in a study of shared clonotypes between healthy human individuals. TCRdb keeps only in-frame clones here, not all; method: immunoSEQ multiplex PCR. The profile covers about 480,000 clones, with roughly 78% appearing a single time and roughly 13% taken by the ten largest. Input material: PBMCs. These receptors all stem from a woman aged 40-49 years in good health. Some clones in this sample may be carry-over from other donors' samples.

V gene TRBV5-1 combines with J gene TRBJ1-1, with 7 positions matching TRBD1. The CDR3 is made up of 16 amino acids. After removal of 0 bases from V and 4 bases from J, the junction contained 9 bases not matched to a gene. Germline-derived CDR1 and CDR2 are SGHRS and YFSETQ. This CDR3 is CASSLGQGSWVTEAFF. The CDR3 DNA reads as TGCGCCAGCAGCTTGGGACAGGGTAGTTGGGTCACTGAAGCTTTCTTT.

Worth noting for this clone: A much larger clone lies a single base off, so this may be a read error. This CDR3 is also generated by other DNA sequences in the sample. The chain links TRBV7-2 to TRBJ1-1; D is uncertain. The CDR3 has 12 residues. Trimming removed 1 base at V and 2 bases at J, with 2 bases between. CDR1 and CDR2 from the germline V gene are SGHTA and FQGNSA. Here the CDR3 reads CASSLVNTEAFF. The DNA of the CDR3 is TGTGCCAGCAGCTTAGTCAACACTGAAGCTTTCTTT. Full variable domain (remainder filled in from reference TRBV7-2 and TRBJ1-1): GAGVSQSPSNKVTEKGKDVELRCDPISGHTALYWYRQSLGQGLEFLIYFQGNSAPDKSGLPSDRFSAERTGGSVSTLTIQRTQQEDSAVYLCASSLVNTEAFFGQGTRLTVV.

In nucleotides, the CDR3 is TGTGCCATCAGTGACAGGGACGAGCAGTACTTC. It codes for CAISDRDEQYF. This chain connects TRBV10-3 to TRBJ2-7; possible D gene TRBD1, 5 bases. The germline V and J ends were trimmed by 3 bases and 5 bases, with 5 bases remaining between them. Looked up from germline, CDR1 is ENHRY and CDR2 is SYGVKD. The CDR3 runs to 11 residues.

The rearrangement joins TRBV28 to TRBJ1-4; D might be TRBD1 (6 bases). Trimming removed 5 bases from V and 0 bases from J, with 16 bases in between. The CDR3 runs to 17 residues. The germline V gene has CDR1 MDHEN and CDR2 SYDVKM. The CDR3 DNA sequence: TGTGCCAGCAGTAGGGGGACGGCTTATGCAACTAATGAAAAACTGTTTTTT. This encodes CASSRGTAYATNEKLFF.

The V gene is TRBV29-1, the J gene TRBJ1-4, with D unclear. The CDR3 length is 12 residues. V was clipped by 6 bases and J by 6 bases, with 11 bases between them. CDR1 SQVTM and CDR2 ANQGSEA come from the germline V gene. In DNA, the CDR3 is TGCAGCGTAGAGGACGGGGATGAAAAACTGTTTTTT. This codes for CSVEDGDEKLFF. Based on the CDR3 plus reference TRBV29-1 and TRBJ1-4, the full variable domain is SAVISQKPSRDICQRGTSLTIQCQVDSQVTMMFWYRQQPGQSLTLIATANQGSEATYESGFVIDKFPISRPNLTFSTLTVSNMSPEDSSIYLCSVEDGDEKLFFGSGTQLSVL.